This T cell receptor (beta chain) was sequenced in a study of shared clonotypes between healthy human individuals. Sequencing was at deep level. The table came from immunoSEQ multiplex PCR; TCRdb's copy has only in-frame clones and leaves some out. The sample holds millions of clones; 95% are singletons and the top ten take roughly 0.13%. Regarding the study as a whole: A handful of donors held approximately 4.5% of naive CD4 clonotypes in common.

CD4+ cells underwent separation, giving CD45RA+ naive and CD45RA-negative memory subsets. Germline V CDR1 and CDR2: MGHDK, SYGVNS. The CDR3 totals 16 residues. J was trimmed by 5 bases and V by 3 bases; bases with no gene match: 10. As to this clone: What it binds is unknown.

The chain uses TRBV25-1 and TRBJ2-3, with TRBD2 matching over 8 bases. The sequence derives from a young man in good health. Sample: naive CD4+ T cells sorted from blood. Documented subset: CD45RA+ positively selected. The CDR3 bases are TGTGCCAGCAGTGATACGGAGCGGGGGTGGGGAGATACGCAGTATTTT. Amino acid sequence: CASSDTERGWGDTQYF.